The table lists the clone carrying this TCR beta chain with many counts. Its antigen is unidentified. Genes here carry mouse names. The observed sequence ends 4 residues before the CDR3 terminus, with the missing tail filled in from the germline J gene. This specimen belongs to a study of CD8+ T cells in alopecia areata. Study at large: Grafting placed skin from approximately 6-13-month-old C3H/HeJ donors with spontaneous alopecia onto approximately 7-10-week-old female C3H/HeJ mice. Study results and limitations: In lesional scalp, particularly from alopecia totalis/universalis, clonality was higher than in normal scalp. Sharing of TCR sequences between patients (possibly for HLA-related reasons) was less clear than in mice.

CDR3 length: 13 residues. CDR1 and CDR2 (germline): LGHNA, YNLKQL (reference sequence). V lost 4 bases, J lost 4 bases, and 0 bases stayed unmatched. In each case, RNA was isolated and then reverse transcribed into cDNA as the sequencing template. Using immunoSEQ multiplex PCR, the repertoire was profiled, and TCRdb retains in-frame clones only, with some absent. This sample has 2,500 to 4,000 clones, each found more than once. This sequence was found in a C3H/HeJ mouse with alopecia areata. These mice share the MHC haplotype H2-k. The specimen sequenced was lesional skin. The V call is TRBV5, the J call TRBJ1-4; 7 nucleotides align to TRBD1. Here the CDR3 reads CASSRDSNERLFF. Partial CDR3 DNA: TGTGCCAGCAGCCGGGACAGCAACGAA.